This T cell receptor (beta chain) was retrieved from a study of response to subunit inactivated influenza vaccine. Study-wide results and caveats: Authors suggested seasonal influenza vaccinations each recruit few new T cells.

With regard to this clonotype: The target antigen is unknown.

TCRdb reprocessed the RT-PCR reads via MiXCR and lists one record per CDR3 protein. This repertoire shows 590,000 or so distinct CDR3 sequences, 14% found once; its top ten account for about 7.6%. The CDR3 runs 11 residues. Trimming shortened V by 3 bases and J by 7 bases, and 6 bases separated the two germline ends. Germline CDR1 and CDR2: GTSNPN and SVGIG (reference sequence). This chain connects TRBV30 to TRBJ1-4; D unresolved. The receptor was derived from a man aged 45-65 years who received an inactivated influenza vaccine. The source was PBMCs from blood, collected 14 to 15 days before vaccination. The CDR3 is CAWRGGEKLFF. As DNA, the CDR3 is TGTGCCTGGAGGGGCGGTGAAAAACTGTTTTTT.